The text below deals with one TCR beta chain. Authors' data handling: How many nucleated cells were present was estimated from reference gene primer amplification. TCRdb's copy holds only in-frame clones and misses some; the assay was immunoSEQ multiplex PCR. That table supplies the V and J calls and clone size; D and trimming were determined from the DNA. The sample records about 350,000 clones, about 87% being singletons. This CDR3 has 14 amino acids. Unmatched junction bases numbered 6, after V lost 5 bases and J lost 3 bases. The germline V gene encodes CDR1 LNHDA and CDR2 SQIVND (reference sequence). These data belong to a study of blood T cell repertoires in COVID-19. Across the study: Samples representing acute and convalescent COVID-19 were sourced from the United States, Italy and Spain. T cells, B-cell-depleted T cells, or PBMCs provided the cDNA or gDNA that served as material.

Enrollment of patients from Seattle took place during active infection, with longitudinal follow-up. Sequenced input: peripheral blood. This TCR was sampled from a woman between 50 and 59 years old with COVID-19, enrolled during active disease. V gene TRBV19 combines with J gene TRBJ1-1, with TRBD1 identical over 7 bases. The CDR3: CASSPRQGYTEAFF. For the CDR3, the DNA is TGTGCCAGTAGTCCCCGACAGGGTTACACTGAAGCTTTCTTT.